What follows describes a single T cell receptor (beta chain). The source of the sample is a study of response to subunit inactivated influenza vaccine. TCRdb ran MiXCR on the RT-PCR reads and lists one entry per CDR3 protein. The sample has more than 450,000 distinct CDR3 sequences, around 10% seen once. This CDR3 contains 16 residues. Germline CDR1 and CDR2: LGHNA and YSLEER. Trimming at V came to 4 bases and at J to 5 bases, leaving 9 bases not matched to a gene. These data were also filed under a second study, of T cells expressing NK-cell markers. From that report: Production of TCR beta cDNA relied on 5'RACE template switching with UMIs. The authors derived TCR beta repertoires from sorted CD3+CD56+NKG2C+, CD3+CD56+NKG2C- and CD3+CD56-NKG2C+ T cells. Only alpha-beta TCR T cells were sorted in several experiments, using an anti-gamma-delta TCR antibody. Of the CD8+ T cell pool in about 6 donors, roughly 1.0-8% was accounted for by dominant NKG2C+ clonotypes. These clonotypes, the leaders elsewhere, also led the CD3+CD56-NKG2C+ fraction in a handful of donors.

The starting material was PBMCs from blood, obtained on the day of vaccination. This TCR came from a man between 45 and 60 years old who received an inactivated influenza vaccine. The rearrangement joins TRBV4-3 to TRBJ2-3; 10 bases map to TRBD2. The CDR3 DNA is TGCGCCAGCAGCCCGGGGACTAGCGTTTCTAAAGATACGCAGTATTTT. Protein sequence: CASSPGTSVSKDTQYF.